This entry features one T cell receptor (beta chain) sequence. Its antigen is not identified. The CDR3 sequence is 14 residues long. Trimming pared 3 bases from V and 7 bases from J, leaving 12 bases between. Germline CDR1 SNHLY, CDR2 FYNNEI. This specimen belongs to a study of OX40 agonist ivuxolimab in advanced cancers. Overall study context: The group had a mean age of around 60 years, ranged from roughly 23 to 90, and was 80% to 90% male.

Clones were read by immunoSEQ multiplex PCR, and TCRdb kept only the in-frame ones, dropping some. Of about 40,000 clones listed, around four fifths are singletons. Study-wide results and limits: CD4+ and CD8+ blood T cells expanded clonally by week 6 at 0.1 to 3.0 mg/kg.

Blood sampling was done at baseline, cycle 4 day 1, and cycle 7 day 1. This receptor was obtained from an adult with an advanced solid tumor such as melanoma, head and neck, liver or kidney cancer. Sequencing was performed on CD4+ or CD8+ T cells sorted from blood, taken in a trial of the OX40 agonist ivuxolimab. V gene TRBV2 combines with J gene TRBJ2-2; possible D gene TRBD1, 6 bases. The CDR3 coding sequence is TGTGCCAGCAGTGAGCAGGGGACGTACGGGGAGCTGTTTTTT. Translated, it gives CASSEQGTYGELFF.